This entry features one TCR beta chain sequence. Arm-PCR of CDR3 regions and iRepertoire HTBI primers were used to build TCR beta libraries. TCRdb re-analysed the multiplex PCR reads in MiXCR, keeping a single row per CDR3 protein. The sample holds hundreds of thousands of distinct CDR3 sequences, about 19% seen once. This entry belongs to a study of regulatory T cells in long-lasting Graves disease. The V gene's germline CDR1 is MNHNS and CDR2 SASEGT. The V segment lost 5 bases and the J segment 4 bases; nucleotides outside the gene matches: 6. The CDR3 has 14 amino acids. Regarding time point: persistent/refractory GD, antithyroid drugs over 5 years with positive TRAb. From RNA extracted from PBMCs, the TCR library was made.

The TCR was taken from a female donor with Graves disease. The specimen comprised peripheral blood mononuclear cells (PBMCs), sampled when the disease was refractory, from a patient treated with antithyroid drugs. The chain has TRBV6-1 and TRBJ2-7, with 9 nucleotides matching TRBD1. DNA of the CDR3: TGTGCCAGCAGTCCAACAGGGGGCTTGTACGAGCAGTACTTC. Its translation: CASSPTGGLYEQYF.